One and the same sample provided the 8 T cell receptor beta chains below, sequenced in a study of T cells after yellow fever vaccination. TCRdb processed the 5' RACE reads anew with MiXCR; each CDR3 protein has one entry. The profile shows 280,000 or so distinct CDR3 sequences, around 8.6% of them singletons. This specimen was CD4+ T cells sorted from PBMCs, taken 5 days after the yellow fever booster vaccination. The receptors shown here come from a young man who received the YFV17D yellow fever vaccine.

The sample holds a few counts of this clonotype. This chain uses TRBV28 with TRBJ2-4; the D gene is possibly TRBD2 (7 bases). The CDR3 length is 14 residues. Germline V gene sequence: CDR1 MDHEN, CDR2 SYDVKM. Trimming removed 6 bases at V and 8 bases at J, with 17 bases between. As DNA, the CDR3 is TGTGCCAGCAGACACCGACAGGCGGGGGACATTCAGTACTTC. It translates to CASRHRQAGDIQYF.

The chain carries TRBV18 and TRBJ2-1; unclear D gene. Germline V gene data show CDR1 as KGHSH and CDR2 as LQKENI. This CDR3 has 16 amino acids. V was pared by 0 bases and J by 5 bases, with 14 bases between. DNA for the CDR3: TGTGCCAGCTCACCACCCATTTACCCCCTGAACAATGAGCAGTTCTTC. This translates into CASSPPIYPLNNEQFF.

In its sample, this clonotype was seen a few times. The genes are TRBV5-1 and TRBJ2-7; the D gene is possibly TRBD1 (5 bases). From germline, CDR1 is SGHRS and CDR2 YFSETQ. The CDR3 loop spans 16 amino acids. V lost 5 bases to trimming and J lost 1 base, with 19 bases between them. The CDR3 DNA reads as TGCGCCAGCAGTTTACGGAGTTTAAGGGGATCCTACGAGCAGTACTTC. Protein product: CASSLRSLRGSYEQYF.

This clonotype was observed many times. The gene calls are TRBV5-4 and TRBJ2-3; 9 bases are shared with TRBD1. The CDR3 spans 14 residues. Germline V gene lookup returns CDR1 SGHNT and CDR2 YYREEE (reference sequence). The V segment lost 4 bases and the J segment 2 bases; nucleotides outside the gene matches: 2. CDR3 in amino acids: CASSVQGATDTQYF. CDR3 bases: TGTGCCAGCAGCGTACAGGGGGCCACAGATACGCAGTATTTT.

This clonotype was seen a few times. V gene TRBV12-3 or TRBV12-4 combines with J gene TRBJ2-7; D ambiguous. There are 14 residues in the CDR3. The V gene lost 3 bases and the J gene lost 1 base, with 10 bases spanning the gap. Here the CDR3 DNA reads TGTGCCAGCAGTTTTAGCTTTCGATCCTACGAGCAGTACTTC. As protein: CASSFSFRSYEQYF.

This clonotype came up a few times. This chain links TRBV2 with TRBJ1-1; D might be TRBD1 (6 bases). The V gene lost 4 bases and the J gene lost 2 bases, with 8 bases spanning the gap. CDR1 is SNHLY and CDR2 is FYNNEI in the germline V gene. The CDR3 is 13 amino acids. The CDR3 DNA is TGTGCCAGCAGTGCGGGGGGCAACACTGAAGCTTTCTTT. Its protein is CASSAGGNTEAFF.

This clonotype has more than one count but fewer than ten. The CDR3 is CASSNRGSTGELFF. CDR3 coding DNA: TGTGCCAGCAGTAACAGGGGTTCCACCGGGGAGCTGTTTTTT. This sequence joins TRBV3-1 and TRBJ2-2; 7 nucleotides line up with TRBD1. Germline-derived CDR1 and CDR2 are LGHDT and YNNKEL (reference sequence). This CDR3 is 14 amino acids long. Trimming cost V 6 bases and J 4 bases; bases outside gene matches: 5.

This clonotype came up many times. The CDR3 loop is CASSYGGTPYNEQFF. DNA of the CDR3: TGTGCCAGCAGTTACGGAGGCACCCCCTACAATGAGCAGTTCTTC. The chain links TRBV6-6 to TRBJ2-1; D may be TRBD2 (5 bases). The CDR3 is 15 residues long. Germline CDR1 MNHNY, CDR2 SVGAGI (reference sequence). Trimming shortened V by 2 bases and J by 2 bases, and 10 bases separated the two germline ends.